The 28 T cell receptor beta chains in this list originate from one sample, sequenced in a study of T cells in Graves' hyperthyroidism and ophthalmopathy (dated by TCRdb to between 2017 and 2020). Libraries were prepared through multiplex PCR. The instrument was an Illumina HiSeq 2000. The TCR beta CDR3 regions were amplified from the RNA transcripts. A first-round RT-PCR of the TCR CDR3 used the HTBI primer set with the Qiagen OneStep RT-PCR kit. The public reads were reprocessed in TCRdb via fastp at Q25 and MiXCR, keeping in-frame beta chains. One record per CDR3 amino acid sequence lists the most common genes and DNA. Present in this sample are over 400,000 distinct CDR3 sequences, about 20% of which were seen just once. The top ten clonotypes cover about 49% of the sample. Sequencing was done on a sample of blood. Receptors originate from a woman aged 70 to 79 with Graves' ophthalmopathy.

The chain has TRBV7-9 and TRBJ2-2; TRBD2 matches 7 bases. The V gene's germline CDR1 is SEHNR and CDR2 FQNEAQ (reference sequence). The V gene end was trimmed by 5 bases and the J gene end by 5 bases; junction bases not matched to a gene: 11. The CDR3 spans 16 residues. CDR3 residues: CASSALLGRGTGELFF. The CDR3 region has the DNA TGTGCCAGCAGCGCCCTATTGGGGCGGGGGACCGGGGAGCTGTTTTTT.

J is TRBJ1-2 and V is TRBV5-1; D perhaps matches TRBD1 (6 bases). Per germline, CDR1 SGHRS and CDR2 YFSETQ. Trimming pared 0 bases from V and 6 bases from J, leaving 24 bases between. The CDR3 is made up of 18 amino acids. CDR3 region: CASSLAGTNSYLGNGYTF. CDR3 coding DNA: TGCGCCAGCAGCTTGGCCGGGACAAATAGCTACCTAGGGAATGGCTACACCTTC.

This clonotype occurred a few times. The chain links TRBV6-5 to TRBJ1-2, with D tentatively TRBD1 (5 bases). Germline V gene lookup returns CDR1 MNHEY and CDR2 SVGAGI. Trimming stripped 2 bases from V and 4 bases from J, with 14 bases between. The CDR3 extends over 15 amino acids. As DNA, the CDR3 is TGTGCCAGCAGTTACACGACAATGGGGGGCTATGGCTACACCTTC. It translates to CASSYTTMGGYGYTF.

This clonotype occurred many times. The V gene is TRBV12-3 or TRBV12-4, the J gene TRBJ2-1; 8 bases align to TRBD2. The CDR3 is made up of 15 amino acids. Trimming removed 4 bases from V and 4 bases from J; junction bases left unmatched: 6. Written as DNA, the CDR3 is TGTGCCAGCAGTTCGGGAGGGGGGTGGTACAATGAGCAGTTCTTC. Amino acids: CASSSGGGWYNEQFF.

This clonotype came up many times. The V gene is TRBV6-1, the J gene TRBJ2-3; D unresolved. CDR1 is MNHNS, CDR2 SASEGT, per germline. The CDR3 contains 11 residues. Deletions cut 7 bases from V and 9 bases from J, with 11 bases between. CDR3 region: CASNGVQTQYF. The CDR3, as DNA: TGTGCCAGCAACGGCGTACAAACGCAGTATTTT.

The CDR3 DNA is TGTGCCAGCAGTTACTCCCCACAGGGCCATAATTCACCCCTCCACTTT. Translated: CASSYSPQGHNSPLHF. The chain carries TRBV6-5 and TRBJ1-6; D might be TRBD1 (6 bases). CDR3 length equals 16 residues. Between the trimmed V and J ends, which lost 0 bases and 5 bases, there was a span of 11 bases. CDR1 and CDR2 from the germline V gene are MNHEY and SVGAGI.

This clonotype has ten or more counts. In DNA form, the CDR3 reads TGTGCCAGCAGTGAAGCGGACCCAGGGAAAGAGACCCAGTACTTC. This gives the protein CASSEADPGKETQYF. The chain couples TRBV2 to TRBJ2-5; D is possibly TRBD1 (5 bases). Trimming removed 0 bases from V and 3 bases from J, with 11 bases in between. Germline CDR1 is SNHLY and CDR2 is FYNNEI. The CDR3 consists of 15 residues. The full variable domain, its missing parts supplied by reference TRBV2 and TRBJ2-5, is EPEVTQTPSHQVTQMGQEVILRCVPISNHLYFYWYRQILGQKVEFLVSFYNNEISEKSEIFDDQFSVERPDGSNFTLKIRSTKLEDSAMYFCASSEADPGKETQYFGPGTRLLVL.

This chain uses TRBV10-3 with TRBJ2-1, with 7 bases that match TRBD2. Germline loops: CDR1 ENHRY, CDR2 SYGVKD. V lost 3 bases, J lost 7 bases, and 3 bases stayed unmatched. The CDR3 has 13 amino acids. CDR3 nucleotides: TGTGCCATCAGTGATCTAGCGGCGAATGAGCAGTTCTTC. This codes for CAISDLAANEQFF.

This clonotype occurred once. This clone may be a read error of a much larger clone one base away. This chain uses TRBV7-2 with TRBJ1-5; TRBD1 matches at 8 bases. CDR1 is SGHTA, CDR2 FQGNSA, per germline. The CDR3 is made up of 15 amino acids. Trimming at V came to 5 bases and at J to 5 bases, leaving 8 bases not matched to a gene. The CDR3: CASSPWTGQDQPQHF. The CDR3 nucleotides are TGTGCCAGCAGCCCGTGGACAGGGCAGGATCAGCCCCAGCATTTT.

The chain joins TRBV7-9 to TRBJ1-2; D call uncertain. The V and J ends lost 4 bases and 4 bases respectively, with 7 bases between them. The CDR3 is made up of 12 amino acids. The germline CDR1 and CDR2 sequences are SEHNR and FQNEAQ (reference sequence). CDR3 sequence: CASSYDGYGYTF. DNA of the CDR3: TGTGCCAGCAGCTACGACGGCTATGGCTACACCTTC.

This clonotype appeared many times. V usage is TRBV28 and J usage is TRBJ2-7; perhaps TRBD2 as D (6 bases). There are 15 residues in the CDR3. Germline-derived CDR1 and CDR2 are MDHEN and SYDVKM. With 6 bases removed from V and 3 bases from J, the gap between germline ends came to 18 bases. The CDR3 loop is CASSEFSGKRYEQYF. The CDR3 nucleotides are TGTGCCAGCAGCGAGTTTAGCGGAAAACGCTACGAGCAGTACTTC. Together with reference TRBV28 and TRBJ2-7, the CDR3 gives the full variable domain: DVKVTQSSRYLVKRTGEKVFLECVQDMDHENMFWYRQDPGLGLRLIYFSYDVKMKEKGDIPEGYSVSREKKERFSLILESASTNQTSMYLCASSEFSGKRYEQYFGPGTRLTVT.

J is TRBJ2-3 and V is TRBV29-1, with 7 positions matching TRBD1. Per germline, CDR1 SQVTM and CDR2 ANQGSEA. CDR3 length: 13 residues. V was pared by 5 bases and J by 6 bases, with 8 bases of the junction left unmatched. DNA of the CDR3: TGCAGCGTTACCCGGGACAGTGTTGATACGCAGTATTTT. This sequence encodes CSVTRDSVDTQYF.

This clonotype showed up just a few times. This chain links TRBV12-3 or TRBV12-4 with TRBJ2-7; D remains ambiguous. Trimming took off 7 bases at V and 6 bases at J, with 13 bases between the two ends. The CDR3 runs to 12 residues. The CDR3 DNA sequence: TGTGCCAGCACCCTACGGTCGGGCGAGCAGTACTTC. Protein sequence: CASTLRSGEQYF.

The chain couples TRBV2 to TRBJ1-1; the match to TRBD1 covers 9 bases. This CDR3 has 13 amino acids. Looked up from germline, CDR1 is SNHLY and CDR2 is FYNNEI. V was clipped by 6 bases and J by 1 base; unmatched bases: 0. This chain's CDR3 is CASRQGANTEAFF. DNA of the CDR3: TGTGCCAGCAGACAGGGGGCGAACACTGAAGCTTTCTTT.

This clonotype was recorded a few times. A junction end diverges from the germline sequence, so it may reflect a read error. The J gene is TRBJ1-3, the V gene TRBV2, with D uncertain. Germline V lookup: CDR1 SNHLY, CDR2 FYNNEI. The CDR3 covers 14 residues. The CDR3: CASSDSPSGNTVYF. The DNA for the CDR3 is TGTGCCAGCAGTGACAGTCCCTCTGGAAACACCGTATATTTT.

CDR3 residues: CASSFRGTGYTF. The CDR3 coding sequence is TGTGCCAGCAGCTTCCGTGGGACGGGCTACACCTTC. This rearrangement joins TRBV9 to TRBJ1-2; a weak D match, TRBD1 (5 bases). Trimming took off 4 bases at V and 8 bases at J, with 12 bases between the two ends. The CDR3 is made up of 12 amino acids. CDR1 SGDLS and CDR2 YYNGEE come from the germline V gene. The variable domain in full, with the rest retrieved from reference TRBV9 and TRBJ1-2, is DSGVTQTPKHLITATGQRVTLRCSPRSGDLSVYWYQQSLDQGLQFLIQYYNGEERAKGNILERFSAQQFPDLHSELNLSSLELGDSALYFCASSFRGTGYTFGSGTRLTVV.

The chain combines TRBV25-1 with TRBJ1-1, with unresolved D. Germline CDR1 MGHDK, CDR2 SYGVNS. V lost 2 bases and J 5 bases, leaving 9 bases between the germline ends. The CDR3 consists of 13 residues. The CDR3 region has the DNA TGTGCCAGCAGTGAAGTCTGGGCGACTGAAGCTTTCTTT. Its translation: CASSEVWATEAFF.

The chain employs TRBV28 and TRBJ2-5; D unclear. Germline V lookup: CDR1 MDHEN, CDR2 SYDVKM. The CDR3 is made up of 13 amino acids. V lost 2 bases and J lost 1, with 5 bases in between. The CDR3 sequence: CASSLMSQETQYF. The CDR3 nucleotides read TGTGCCAGCAGTTTAATGTCCCAAGAGACCCAGTACTTC.

V gene TRBV18 combines with J gene TRBJ1-3; D is ambiguous. CDR1 and CDR2 (germline): KGHSH, LQKENI. Trimming pared 6 bases from V and 3 bases from J, leaving 18 bases between. The CDR3 loop spans 16 amino acids. For the CDR3, the DNA is TGTGCCAGCTCTCTCTACAGTGTGACGGTTGGAAACACCATATATTTT. This codes for CASSLYSVTVGNTIYF.

This clonotype was seen only a few times. The chain employs TRBV20-1 and TRBJ2-7; 7 nucleotides align to TRBD2. The CDR3 runs to 15 residues. CDR1 and CDR2 (germline): DFQATT, SNEGSKA (reference sequence). With V trimmed by 4 bases and J by 3 bases, 12 bases remained unmatched. CDR3 bases: TGCAGTGCTACGTCCTCCGGGACTATAGACTACGAGCAGTACTTC. Residues: CSATSSGTIDYEQYF.

In its sample, this clonotype was seen a few times. V is TRBV27 and J is TRBJ2-7, with TRBD2 matching 11 bases. With V trimmed by 2 bases and J by 3 bases, 9 bases remained unmatched. The CDR3 is 17 amino acids. CDR1 and CDR2 (germline): MNHEY, SMNVEV (reference sequence). The CDR3 nucleotides are TGTGCCAGCAGTTTAAACCTACGACTAGCGGGGAACTACGAGCAGTACTTC. It is translated as CASSLNLRLAGNYEQYF.

The J gene is TRBJ2-1, the V gene TRBV3-1; a possible D gene is TRBD2 (5 bases). Germline CDR1 is LGHDT and CDR2 is YNNKEL (reference sequence). The length of the CDR3 is 13 residues. The V gene lost 0 bases and the J gene lost 8 bases, with 8 bases spanning the gap. CDR3 nucleotide sequence: TGTGCCAGCAGCCAAGATACAGCGGATGAGCAGTTCTTC. Protein: CASSQDTADEQFF.

This clonotype has at least ten counts. This sequence joins TRBV11-3 and TRBJ2-1; 10 bases align to TRBD2. The CDR3 sequence is 16 residues long. The trim removed 2 bases at V and 6 bases at J, leaving 7 bases unmatched. Germline CDR1 and CDR2: SGHNT and YENEEA. This CDR3 reads CASSLQSGRATNEQFF. DNA of the CDR3: TGTGCCAGCAGCTTACAAAGCGGGAGGGCCACCAATGAGCAGTTCTTC.

The rearrangement joins TRBV12-3 or TRBV12-4 to TRBJ2-3, with a weak D call TRBD2 (7 bases). CDR3 length: 16 residues. Deletions cut 3 bases from V and 5 bases from J, with 18 bases between. CDR3 amino acids: CASSFRGGRARDTQYF. DNA of the CDR3: TGTGCCAGCAGTTTCAGAGGGGGGAGGGCCCGAGATACGCAGTATTTT.

This clonotype was picked up a small number of times. V gene TRBV5-6 combines with J gene TRBJ2-1; 10 bases are a match to TRBD2. Germline loops: CDR1 SGHDT, CDR2 YYEEEE. V trimming: 9 bases; J trimming: 2 bases; junction bases outside the gene matches: 23. This CDR3 is built from 20 residues. The CDR3 spells CATTYLGPSGSLKTYNEQFF. CDR3 sequence (DNA): TGTGCCACCACGTATTTGGGGCCTAGCGGGAGCCTAAAGACCTACAATGAGCAGTTCTTC.

The V call is TRBV19, the J call TRBJ1-1; perhaps TRBD1 as D (5 bases). Germline loops: CDR1 LNHDA, CDR2 SQIVND (reference sequence). V was trimmed by 5 bases and J by 0 bases, leaving 10 bases between them. This CDR3 is built from 14 residues. The CDR3: CASSSTVMNTEAFF. The CDR3 region has the DNA TGTGCCAGTAGTTCGACAGTAATGAACACTGAAGCTTTCTTT.

This clonotype was counted between two and nine times. The J gene is TRBJ2-5, the V gene TRBV30; D might be TRBD2 (7 bases). The CDR3 spans 16 residues. V lost 0 bases and J 5 bases, leaving 19 bases between the germline ends. Germline CDR1 reads GTSNPN; CDR2 reads SVGIG (reference sequence). The DNA of the CDR3 is TGTGCCTGGAGTGTGAGGGGGGGACACCGGTGGGAGACCCAGTACTTC. Translating gives CAWSVRGGHRWETQYF.

This clonotype was picked up many times. The rearrangement links TRBV7-2 to TRBJ2-5; 11 bases are shared with TRBD1. Germline-derived CDR1 and CDR2 are SGHTA and FQGNSA. The trim removed 2 bases at V and 3 bases at J, leaving 2 bases unmatched. The CDR3 consists of 15 residues. CDR3: CASSLWTGGKETQYF. The CDR3 coding sequence is TGTGCCAGCAGCTTATGGACAGGGGGCAAAGAGACCCAGTACTTC.